These T cell receptor beta chains were read from a single sample in a study of T-cell memory formation after mild COVID-19. TCRdb re-called the 5' RACE reads through MiXCR, storing one row per CDR3 protein. The sample shows around 410,000 distinct CDR3 sequences, 23% of them seen only once. Input material: PBMCs or a T cell subset sorted from them (not recorded which). These TCRs come from an adult woman who had mild COVID-19 (a few samples of this study predate the infection). Cell type and time point are not known. The CDR3 runs from the conserved cysteine through the conserved F or W. Fields, in order: D gene, clone size, V gene, J gene, CDR3 protein, CDR3 DNA. D genes are given only for firm matches. Some rows mark clone size as missing; the rest say once, few, many or name a class of expanded clone.

d_gene: NA
abundance: NA
v_gene: TRBV20-1
j_gene: TRBJ2-7
CDR3aa: CSARRDSYEQYF
CDR3nt: TGCAGTGCTAGACGGGATTCCTACGAGCAGTACTTC

d_gene: NA
abundance: few
v_gene: TRBV2
j_gene: TRBJ1-1
CDR3aa: CASDEQPNTEAFF
CDR3nt: TGTGCCAGCGATGAACAGCCGAACACTGAAGCTTTCTTT

d_gene: NA
abundance: few
v_gene: TRBV9
j_gene: TRBJ1-1
CDR3aa: CASSVAGFNTEAFF
CDR3nt: TGTGCCAGCAGCGTTGCGGGCTTCAACACTGAAGCTTTCTTT

d_gene: NA
abundance: few
v_gene: TRBV30
j_gene: TRBJ2-5
CDR3aa: CACSKPGRKRETQYF
CDR3nt: TGTGCCTGTTCGAAACCGGGACGGAAACGGGAGACCCAGTACTTC

d_gene: TRBD2
abundance: NA
v_gene: TRBV7-2
j_gene: TRBJ2-2
CDR3aa: CASSLVAGAHTGELFF
CDR3nt: TGTGCCAGCAGCTTAGTAGCGGGAGCCCACACCGGGGAGCTGTTTTTT

d_gene: NA
abundance: few
v_gene: TRBV3-1
j_gene: TRBJ2-7
CDR3aa: CASSQGAAPYEQYF
CDR3nt: TGTGCCAGCAGCCAGGGAGCGGCGCCCTACGAGCAGTACTTC

d_gene: NA
abundance: NA
v_gene: TRBV4-3
j_gene: TRBJ2-7
CDR3aa: CASSQDFRTAIPYEQYF
CDR3nt: TGCGCCAGCAGCCAAGATTTTAGGACAGCGATCCCCTACGAGCAGTACTTC

d_gene: TRBD1
abundance: few
v_gene: TRBV3-1
j_gene: TRBJ2-7
CDR3aa: CASSQRRQGPYEQYF
CDR3nt: TGTGCCAGCAGCCAAAGGCGACAGGGACCCTACGAGCAGTACTTC

d_gene: NA
abundance: NA
v_gene: TRBV7-3
j_gene: TRBJ1-1
CDR3aa: CASSPQPGVTEAFF
CDR3nt: TGTGCCAGCAGCCCACAGCCCGGTGTCACTGAAGCTTTCTTT

d_gene: NA
abundance: few
v_gene: TRBV27
j_gene: TRBJ2-7
CDR3aa: CASRTYGGAEAEQYF
CDR3nt: TGTGCCAGCAGGACCTACGGGGGCGCGGAGGCCGAGCAGTACTTC

d_gene: NA
abundance: NA
v_gene: TRBV4-3
j_gene: TRBJ2-7
CDR3aa: CASSRSSASDEQYF
CDR3nt: TGCGCCAGCAGCCGGAGTAGCGCTAGCGACGAGCAGTACTTC

d_gene: NA
abundance: NA
v_gene: TRBV7-9
j_gene: TRBJ2-2
CDR3aa: CASSLLVAGELFF
CDR3nt: TGTGCCAGCAGCCTACTCGTCGCCGGGGAGCTGTTTTTT

d_gene: NA
abundance: few
v_gene: TRBV18
j_gene: TRBJ1-5
CDR3aa: CASSPGGGINQPQHF
CDR3nt: TGTGCCAGCTCACCTGGGGGGGGGATCAATCAGCCCCAGCATTTT

d_gene: NA
abundance: NA
v_gene: TRBV5-5
j_gene: TRBJ2-6
CDR3aa: CASSLVHLGGANVLTF
CDR3nt: TGTGCCAGCAGCTTGGTTCACTTAGGGGGGGCCAACGTCCTGACTTTC

d_gene: TRBD1
abundance: NA
v_gene: TRBV20-1
j_gene: TRBJ2-7
CDR3aa: CSAGDSSVEQYF
CDR3nt: TGCAGTGCCGGGGACAGCTCCGTCGAGCAGTACTTC

d_gene: NA
abundance: NA
v_gene: TRBV12-3/TRBV12-4
j_gene: TRBJ2-5
CDR3aa: CASSLSPVTETQYF
CDR3nt: TGTGCCAGCAGTTTAAGCCCCGTAACCGAGACCCAGTACTTC

d_gene: NA
abundance: few
v_gene: TRBV18
j_gene: TRBJ2-5
CDR3aa: CASSDIRETQYF
CDR3nt: TGTGCCAGCTCAGACATCAGGGAGACCCAGTACTTC

d_gene: TRBD2
abundance: few
v_gene: TRBV3-1
j_gene: TRBJ2-1
CDR3aa: CASSAPSGRYNEQFF
CDR3nt: TGTGCCAGCAGCGCCCCTAGCGGGAGGTACAATGAGCAGTTCTTC

d_gene: NA
abundance: NA
v_gene: TRBV6-1
j_gene: TRBJ1-2
CDR3aa: CASSERVQGSGYTF
CDR3nt: TGTGCCAGCAGTGAACGGGTACAGGGAAGTGGCTACACCTTC

d_gene: NA
abundance: NA
v_gene: TRBV10-3
j_gene: TRBJ2-7
CDR3aa: CAISELYEQYF
CDR3nt: TGTGCCATCAGTGAGCTCTACGAGCAGTACTTC

d_gene: NA
abundance: few
v_gene: TRBV29-1
j_gene: TRBJ1-2
CDR3aa: CSVDPNYGYTF
CDR3nt: TGCAGCGTTGACCCTAACTATGGCTACACCTTC

d_gene: TRBD2
abundance: few
v_gene: TRBV7-9
j_gene: TRBJ2-5
CDR3aa: CASSLVRLAGGPNEETQYF
CDR3nt: TGTGCCAGCAGCTTAGTTCGGCTAGCGGGAGGCCCCAATGAAGAGACCCAGTACTTC

d_gene: TRBD2
abundance: few
v_gene: TRBV6-5
j_gene: TRBJ2-7
CDR3aa: CASSYSGGRGYEQYF
CDR3nt: TGTGCCAGCAGTTACTCGGGCGGGAGGGGTTACGAGCAGTACTTC

d_gene: NA
abundance: NA
v_gene: TRBV15
j_gene: TRBJ2-3
CDR3aa: CATSRAQAAADTQYF
CDR3nt: TGTGCCACCAGCAGAGCGCAGGCAGCCGCAGATACGCAGTATTTT

d_gene: TRBD1
abundance: NA
v_gene: TRBV20-1
j_gene: TRBJ1-1
CDR3aa: CSAPSSGTAEAFF
CDR3nt: TGCAGTGCTCCGAGCTCAGGGACAGCAGAAGCTTTCTTT

d_gene: NA
abundance: NA
v_gene: TRBV21-1
j_gene: TRBJ1-5
CDR3aa: CASSKGAGNQPQHF
CDR3nt: TGTGCCAGCAGCAAAGGGGCAGGGAATCAGCCCCAGCATTTT

d_gene: TRBD2
abundance: once
v_gene: TRBV30
j_gene: TRBJ2-3
CDR3aa: CAWSASGITDTQYF
CDR3nt: TGTGCCTGGAGTGCCAGCGGGATTACAGATACGCAGTATTTT

d_gene: NA
abundance: many
v_gene: TRBV24-1
j_gene: TRBJ2-3
CDR3aa: CATSDLPDDADTDTQYF
CDR3nt: TGTGCCACCAGTGATTTGCCGGACGACGCTGACACAGATACGCAGTATTTT

d_gene: TRBD2
abundance: NA
v_gene: TRBV2
j_gene: TRBJ2-5
CDR3aa: CASSKTSFETQYF
CDR3nt: TGTGCCAGCAGTAAGACTAGCTTCGAGACCCAGTACTTC

d_gene: NA
abundance: NA
v_gene: TRBV10-3
j_gene: TRBJ2-5
CDR3aa: CAIRSDRADRQETQYF
CDR3nt: TGTGCCATCAGGAGCGACAGAGCAGACCGACAAGAGACCCAGTACTTC

d_gene: TRBD2
abundance: few
v_gene: TRBV7-9
j_gene: TRBJ2-1
CDR3aa: CASSLGQLAGQFF
CDR3nt: TGTGCCAGCAGCTTAGGACAACTAGCGGGGCAGTTCTTC

d_gene: NA
abundance: few
v_gene: TRBV5-1
j_gene: TRBJ2-3
CDR3aa: CASSLSASRSTDTQYF
CDR3nt: TGCGCCAGCAGCTTGTCGGCTAGCAGGAGCACAGATACGCAGTATTTT

d_gene: TRBD1
abundance: NA
v_gene: TRBV5-5
j_gene: TRBJ2-7
CDR3aa: CASSFQLPGQGSYEQYF
CDR3nt: TGTGCCAGCAGCTTTCAACTCCCGGGACAGGGCTCCTACGAGCAGTACTTC

d_gene: TRBD2
abundance: NA
v_gene: TRBV20-1
j_gene: TRBJ2-1
CDR3aa: CRAGTSGRLRPYNEQFF
CDR3nt: TGCAGGGCTGGGACTAGCGGGAGACTGCGCCCCTACAATGAGCAGTTCTTC

d_gene: TRBD1
abundance: few
v_gene: TRBV3-1
j_gene: TRBJ2-7
CDR3aa: CASSLGQVGSYEQYF
CDR3nt: TGTGCCAGCAGCCTGGGACAGGTGGGCTCCTACGAGCAGTACTTC

d_gene: TRBD1
abundance: NA
v_gene: TRBV18
j_gene: TRBJ1-1
CDR3aa: CASLSGTGVTEAFF
CDR3nt: TGTGCCAGCTTGTCCGGGACAGGGGTCACTGAAGCTTTCTTT

d_gene: NA
abundance: few
v_gene: TRBV29-1
j_gene: TRBJ2-7
CDR3aa: CSVYGPGTDEQYF
CDR3nt: TGCAGCGTTTATGGCCCGGGAACGGACGAGCAGTACTTC

d_gene: TRBD1
abundance: many
v_gene: TRBV18
j_gene: TRBJ2-7
CDR3aa: CASSSRDRVYEQYF
CDR3nt: TGTGCCAGCTCATCCCGGGACAGGGTCTACGAGCAGTACTTC

d_gene: NA
abundance: many
v_gene: TRBV5-1
j_gene: TRBJ1-2
CDR3aa: CASSLGDYGYTF
CDR3nt: TGCGCCAGCAGCTTGGGGGACTATGGCTACACCTTC

d_gene: NA
abundance: NA
v_gene: TRBV10-3
j_gene: TRBJ2-6
CDR3aa: CAISVDPRPRGTGANVLTF
CDR3nt: TGTGCCATCAGTGTCGACCCTCGCCCCCGCGGGACAGGGGCCAACGTCCTGACTTTC

d_gene: NA
abundance: NA
v_gene: TRBV12-3/TRBV12-4
j_gene: TRBJ2-1
CDR3aa: CASSLLLPYNEQFF
CDR3nt: TGTGCCAGCAGTTTGCTCTTGCCCTACAATGAGCAGTTCTTC

d_gene: NA
abundance: NA
v_gene: TRBV12-3/TRBV12-4
j_gene: TRBJ1-1
CDR3aa: CASSLEATTNTEAFF
CDR3nt: TGTGCCAGCAGCTTAGAGGCGACAACGAACACTGAAGCTTTCTTT

d_gene: NA
abundance: NA
v_gene: TRBV4-3
j_gene: TRBJ2-7
CDR3aa: CASSLGRGRPYEQYF
CDR3nt: TGCGCCAGCAGCCTCGGAAGGGGCCGACCCTACGAGCAGTACTTC

d_gene: TRBD2
abundance: NA
v_gene: TRBV4-1
j_gene: TRBJ2-3
CDR3aa: CASSQGVGLGEITQYF
CDR3nt: TGCGCCAGCAGCCAAGGAGTGGGACTAGGGGAGATAACGCAGTATTTT

d_gene: NA
abundance: NA
v_gene: TRBV20-1
j_gene: TRBJ2-7
CDR3aa: CSSTGGGLAYEQYF
CDR3nt: TGCAGTTCCACAGGAGGAGGTTTAGCCTACGAGCAGTACTTC

d_gene: NA
abundance: few
v_gene: TRBV6-1
j_gene: TRBJ1-5
CDR3aa: CASSEERGRLGNQPQHF
CDR3nt: TGTGCCAGCAGTGAAGAAAGGGGCAGGCTTGGCAATCAGCCCCAGCATTTT

d_gene: TRBD1
abundance: NA
v_gene: TRBV9
j_gene: TRBJ1-5
CDR3aa: CASSTGTGSHQPQHF
CDR3nt: TGTGCCAGCAGCACCGGGACAGGGTCCCATCAGCCCCAGCATTTT

d_gene: NA
abundance: NA
v_gene: TRBV30
j_gene: TRBJ2-1
CDR3aa: CAWSLIPNEQFF
CDR3nt: TGTGCCTGGAGTCTTATACCCAATGAGCAGTTCTTC

d_gene: TRBD2
abundance: few
v_gene: TRBV11-2
j_gene: TRBJ2-3
CDR3aa: CASSLDFLGLAGADLGRDTQYF
CDR3nt: TGTGCCAGCAGCTTAGATTTCCTGGGACTAGCGGGCGCGGACCTAGGTAGAGATACGCAGTATTTT

d_gene: TRBD1
abundance: NA
v_gene: TRBV12-3/TRBV12-4
j_gene: TRBJ1-2
CDR3aa: CASRGTGSHGYTF
CDR3nt: TGTGCCAGCAGGGGGACAGGGTCGCACGGCTACACCTTC

d_gene: NA
abundance: NA
v_gene: TRBV20-1
j_gene: TRBJ2-7
CDR3aa: CSARDPRGQLSPYEQYF
CDR3nt: TGCAGTGCTAGAGATCCCCGCGGACAGTTATCCCCCTACGAGCAGTACTTC

d_gene: NA
abundance: few
v_gene: TRBV19
j_gene: TRBJ1-2
CDR3aa: CASSGQFNYGYTF
CDR3nt: TGTGCCAGTTCTGGACAGTTTAACTATGGCTACACCTTC

d_gene: NA
abundance: few
v_gene: TRBV4-2
j_gene: TRBJ2-5
CDR3aa: CASSQGSAETQYF
CDR3nt: TGTGCCAGCAGCCAAGGGTCCGCAGAGACCCAGTACTTC

d_gene: TRBD1
abundance: few
v_gene: TRBV29-1
j_gene: TRBJ2-3
CDR3aa: CSVTGAGDTQYF
CDR3nt: TGCAGCGTGACAGGGGCGGGAGATACGCAGTATTTT

d_gene: NA
abundance: many
v_gene: TRBV7-9
j_gene: TRBJ2-7
CDR3aa: CASSSNHLYEQYF
CDR3nt: TGTGCCAGCAGCTCGAACCACCTTTACGAGCAGTACTTC

d_gene: NA
abundance: NA
v_gene: TRBV6-6
j_gene: TRBJ2-1
CDR3aa: CASSYSSGEYNEQFF
CDR3nt: TGTGCCAGCAGTTACTCTAGCGGAGAGTACAATGAGCAGTTCTTC

d_gene: TRBD2
abundance: NA
v_gene: TRBV30
j_gene: TRBJ2-3
CDR3aa: CALTSGRAKLTDTQYF
CDR3nt: TGTGCCTTAACTAGCGGGAGGGCCAAATTGACAGATACGCAGTATTTT